Each of the 32 T cell receptor beta chains below was sequenced from the same sample in a study of blood T cell repertoires in COVID-19. Assay used: immunoSEQ multiplex PCR; TCRdb lists only in-frame clones, some missing. The repertoire holds 46,000 or so clones, with 80% to 90% as singletons. Source material: peripheral blood. The receptors derive from a woman older than 75 with COVID-19, enrolled during active disease.

This chain connects TRBV24-1 to TRBJ2-2; no firm D call. The CDR3 sequence is 16 residues long. Germline CDR1 KGHDR, CDR2 SFDVKD. V lost 3 bases and J lost 4, with 14 bases in between. The CDR3 nucleotides are TGTGCCACCAGTGATCCAGAAGGTTCGGGCACCGGGGAGCTGTTTTTT. The encoded protein is CATSDPEGSGTGELFF.

The CDR3 region has the DNA TGTGCCAGCAGCCTCTCTGGAACAGGAGACAATGAGCAGTTCTTC. As protein: CASSLSGTGDNEQFF. The rearrangement uses TRBV3-1 (or the pseudogene TRBV3-2) and TRBJ2-1; D may be TRBD1 (5 bases). CDR1 LGHDT and CDR2 YNNKEL come from the germline V gene (reference sequence). The CDR3 sequence is 15 residues long. V dropped 4 bases and J dropped 5 bases, with 15 bases sitting between them.

This clone came up once. The chain uses TRBV5-1 and TRBJ2-2, with 9 bases lining up with TRBD2. Germline V gene lookup returns CDR1 SGHRS and CDR2 YFSETQ. With V trimmed by 1 base and J by 4 bases, 5 bases remained unmatched. This CDR3 comprises 16 residues. CDR3 region: CASSLQRGAITGELFF. The CDR3 nucleotides are TGCGCCAGCAGCTTGCAGCGGGGGGCCATCACCGGGGAGCTGTTTTTT.

This sequence joins TRBV11-2 and TRBJ1-2, with a weak D call TRBD1 (5 bases). CDR3 size: 15 residues. Germline values: CDR1 SGHAT, CDR2 FQNNGV. Deletions cut 5 bases from V and 6 bases from J, with 19 bases between. The CDR3, as DNA: TGTGCCAGCAGCCGAAGGGGCATCGGGAGCGATGGCTACACCTTC. Translating gives CASSRRGIGSDGYTF.

This clone showed up just a few times. The chain is built from TRBV6-5 and TRBJ1-6; a possible D gene is TRBD1 (5 bases). The CDR3 consists of 15 residues. V dropped 2 bases and J dropped 6 bases, with 11 bases sitting between them. Germline V gives CDR1 MNHEY, CDR2 SVGAGI. The CDR3 DNA reads as TGTGCCAGCAGTTACAGGGGCTTTGGTAATTCACCCCTCCACTTT. It yields the protein CASSYRGFGNSPLHF.

The V and J genes are TRBV2 and TRBJ2-7; TRBD2 agrees at 13 bases. Germline CDR1 SNHLY, CDR2 FYNNEI. There are 14 residues in the CDR3. Trimming cost V 4 bases and J 5 bases; bases outside gene matches: 2. This chain's CDR3 is CASSGLAGGDEQYF. The CDR3 DNA reads TGTGCCAGCAGTGGACTAGCGGGAGGAGACGAGCAGTACTTC.

This clone appeared a single time. CDR3 sequence: CASSLYAGLTNEKLFF. The CDR3 DNA sequence: TGTGCCAGCAGCTTGTATGCGGGTTTAACTAATGAAAAACTGTTTTTT. The rearrangement uses TRBV5-8 and TRBJ1-4, with unresolved D. V gave up 1 base and J gave up 1 base, with 11 bases separating them. Per germline, CDR1 SGHTS and CDR2 YDEGEE. This CDR3 has 16 amino acids.

The chain joins TRBV2 to TRBJ1-5; 10 nucleotides agree with TRBD1. Germline CDR1 and CDR2: SNHLY and FYNNEI. The CDR3 extends over 15 amino acids. The trim removed 5 bases at V and 5 bases at J, leaving 6 bases unmatched. CDR3 sequence: CASSRTGGSYQPQHF. DNA for the CDR3: TGTGCCAGCAGTCGGACAGGGGGATCTTATCAGCCCCAGCATTTT.

V gene TRBV11-2 combines with J gene TRBJ2-3; TRBD2 agrees at 7 bases. Germline lookup yields CDR1 SGHAT and CDR2 FQNNGV. V dropped 6 bases and J dropped 4; count of bases not matched to a gene: 10. CDR3 size: 15 residues. In DNA form, the CDR3 reads TGTGCCAGCAGTTTAACTGGGAGGGCCCCAGATACGCAGTATTTT. Amino acid sequence: CASSLTGRAPDTQYF.

This chain uses TRBV19 with TRBJ2-3; TRBD1 agrees at 8 bases. The CDR3 sequence is 16 residues long. Trimming at V came to 4 bases and at J to 0 bases, leaving 6 bases not matched to a gene. Per germline, CDR1 LNHDA and CDR2 SQIVND (reference sequence). CDR3 sequence (DNA): TGTGCCAGTAGTAGGCCACAGGGGGTTAGCACAGATACGCAGTATTTT. Its translation is CASSRPQGVSTDTQYF.

This chain links TRBV7-2 with TRBJ1-1; the match to TRBD1 covers 8 bases. Looked up from germline, CDR1 is SGHTA and CDR2 is FQGNSA. This CDR3 has 15 residues. Unmatched junction bases numbered 7, after V lost 7 bases and J lost 0 bases. As DNA, the CDR3 is TGTGCCAGCAAAACGACAGGGGTCATGAACACTGAAGCTTTCTTT. Protein sequence: CASKTTGVMNTEAFF.

This clone was counted only a few times. The chain has TRBV5-1 and TRBJ1-5, with a tentative D call TRBD1 (6 bases). The CDR3 contains 15 residues. Trimming stripped 0 bases from V and 3 bases from J, with 10 bases between. The germline CDR1 and CDR2 sequences are SGHRS and YFSETQ. CDR3 in amino acids: CASSLGGQTNQPQHF. In nucleotides, the CDR3 is TGCGCCAGCAGCTTGGGTGGACAGACCAATCAGCCCCAGCATTTT.

The chain links TRBV23-1 to TRBJ2-3; D perhaps matches TRBD2 (6 bases). TRBV23-1 is labeled an ORF, and its function is uncertain. The V end lost 9 bases, the J end lost 3 bases, and 10 bases lay between the germline ends. The CDR3 loop spans 12 amino acids. CDR3 DNA: TGCGCCAGGTCTCGGGAGACAGATACGCAGTATTTT. Translated, it gives CARSRETDTQYF.

This rearrangement joins TRBV7-9 to TRBJ2-3; TRBD2 is a possible D gene (6 bases). The V end lost 5 bases, the J end lost 0 bases, and 12 bases lay between the germline ends. The germline V gene has CDR1 SEHNR and CDR2 FQNEAQ (reference sequence). CDR3 length: 15 residues. The CDR3 nucleotides are TGTGCCAGCAGCCACCGGGACTTCAGCACAGATACGCAGTATTTT. It is translated as CASSHRDFSTDTQYF.

This chain joins TRBV9 and TRBJ1-4, with 7 bases lining up with TRBD1. Germline-derived CDR1 and CDR2 are SGDLS and YYNGEE. The CDR3 totals 18 residues. Trimming removed 0 bases from V and 7 bases from J; junction bases left unmatched: 15. This CDR3 reads CASSVDLPGGAPCEKLFF. The CDR3 bases are TGTGCCAGCAGCGTAGACCTGCCAGGGGGTGCTCCTTGTGAAAAACTGTTTTTT.

This sequence joins TRBV19 and TRBJ1-1; D perhaps matches TRBD1 (5 bases). V lost 5 bases to trimming and J lost 3 bases, with 7 bases between them. Looked up from germline, CDR1 is LNHDA and CDR2 is SQIVND (reference sequence). CDR3 length: 12 residues. This CDR3 reads CASSDSYTEAFF. Here the CDR3 DNA reads TGTGCCAGTAGTGACAGCTACACTGAAGCTTTCTTT.

This chain links TRBV2 with TRBJ2-7; unclear D gene. V was clipped by 6 bases and J by 2 bases, with 8 bases between them. Germline V CDR1 and CDR2: SNHLY, FYNNEI. This CDR3 has 12 residues. In DNA form, the CDR3 reads TGTGCCAGCAGGACACCTCCCTACGAGCAGTACTTC. This sequence encodes CASRTPPYEQYF.

This clone was recorded once. The V call is TRBV6-5, the J call TRBJ1-2; 9 nucleotides agree with TRBD1. Per germline, CDR1 MNHEY and CDR2 SVGAGI. The length of the CDR3 is 12 residues. The V segment lost 7 bases and the J segment 7 bases; nucleotides outside the gene matches: 4. The CDR3 nucleotides read TGTGCCAGCATCTGGGACAGGGTTGGCTACACCTTC. Amino acid sequence: CASIWDRVGYTF.

The CDR3 spells CASSLGAGAMNTEAFF. In nucleotides, the CDR3 is TGTGCCAGCAGCTTAGGGGCGGGGGCGATGAACACTGAAGCTTTCTTT. The V gene is TRBV11-2, the J gene TRBJ1-1, with D maybe TRBD1 (6 bases). The CDR3 totals 16 residues. Germline lookup yields CDR1 SGHAT and CDR2 FQNNGV. Trimming removed 1 base from V and 0 bases from J, with 12 bases in between.

The gene calls are TRBV5-6 and TRBJ1-2; 8 bases align to TRBD1. CDR1 and CDR2 from the germline V gene are SGHDT and YYEEEE. The CDR3 spans 15 residues. With 3 bases clipped from V and 4 bases from J, the junction kept 8 bases outside the gene matches. The CDR3 nucleotides read TGTGCCAGCAGCTCGCGGACAGGGAACCTCTATGGCTACACCTTC. Translation gives CASSSRTGNLYGYTF.

This clone was seen a single time. The chain employs TRBV6-6 and TRBJ2-2; 7 nucleotides agree with TRBD1. V lost 6 bases to trimming and J lost 3 bases; unmatched junction nucleotides: 7. Germline lookup yields CDR1 MNHNY and CDR2 SVGAGI (reference sequence). This CDR3 spans 15 amino acids. The chain's CDR3 is CASSSTGPYTGELFF. The CDR3 coding sequence is TGTGCCAGCAGCTCGACAGGGCCGTACACCGGGGAGCTGTTTTTT.

This chain joins TRBV7-8 and TRBJ1-1; D gene ambiguous. Germline V gene sequence: CDR1 SGHVS, CDR2 FQNEAQ. The CDR3 contains 13 residues. V was clipped by 5 bases and J by 0 bases, with 7 bases between them. The CDR3 coding sequence is TGTGCCAGCAGCCGAGGTATGAACACTGAAGCTTTCTTT. Its protein product is CASSRGMNTEAFF.

The chain links TRBV6-2 or TRBV6-3 to TRBJ1-1; maybe TRBD1 (5 bases). The CDR3 spans 13 residues. V lost 2 bases to trimming and J lost 7 bases, with 11 bases between them. Germline assignment: CDR1 MNHEY and CDR2 SVGEGT. This CDR3 is CASSYRQGGEAFF. The CDR3 DNA sequence: TGTGCCAGCAGTTACAGGCAGGGAGGTGAAGCTTTCTTT.

The chain's CDR3 is CASSVDPVGVYGYTF. Here the CDR3 DNA reads TGTGCCAGCAGCGTAGATCCAGTGGGAGTCTATGGCTACACCTTC. The rearrangement uses TRBV9 and TRBJ1-2, with no clear D. V gave up 0 bases and J gave up 4 bases, with 13 bases separating them. The germline V gene has CDR1 SGDLS and CDR2 YYNGEE. The CDR3 contains 15 residues. The variable domain in full, completed from reference TRBV9 and TRBJ1-2, reads DSGVTQTPKHLITATGQRVTLRCSPRSGDLSVYWYQQSLDQGLQFLIQYYNGEERAKGNILERFSAQQFPDLHSELNLSSLELGDSALYFCASSVDPVGVYGYTFGSGTRLTVV.

This clone has only a few counts. This chain links TRBV27 with TRBJ2-1, with unresolved D. Trimming cost V 5 bases and J 0 bases, with 11 bases left between them. This CDR3 is built from 15 residues. The germline CDR1 and CDR2 sequences are MNHEY and SMNVEV (reference sequence). The CDR3 reads CASSPLSSSYNEQFF. The DNA of the CDR3 is TGTGCCAGCAGTCCCCTATCAAGCTCCTACAATGAGCAGTTCTTC.

This clone has a handful of counts. J is TRBJ2-1 and V is TRBV7-3; 7 bases align to TRBD2. The germline CDR1 and CDR2 sequences are SGHTA and FQGTGA. V was pared by 5 bases and J by 4 bases, with 5 bases of the junction left unmatched. This CDR3 contains 14 residues. The CDR3 nucleotides read TGTGCCAGCAGCCAGACTAGCTCGTACAATGAGCAGTTCTTC. Its protein is CASSQTSSYNEQFF. Variable domain in full (rest from reference TRBV7-3 and TRBJ2-1): GAGVSQTPSNKVTEKGKYVELRCDPISGHTALYWYRQSLGQGPEFLIYFQGTGAADDSGLPNDRFFAVRPEGSVSTLKIQRTERGDSAVYLCASSQTSSYNEQFFGPGTRLTVL.

With regard to this clone: The junction departs from the called germline gene at one end, perhaps through a read error. V and J are TRBV20-1 and TRBJ2-7; weak D call: TRBD1 (6 bases). The CDR3 loop spans 12 amino acids. Per germline, CDR1 DFQATT and CDR2 SNEGSKA (reference sequence). The CDR3 nucleotides read TGCAGTGCTAGTATTGGCGGTGGGGGCTGGGACTTC. This gives the protein CSASIGGGGWDF.

The rearrangement links TRBV28 to TRBJ2-7; D is uncertain. V lost 5 bases to trimming and J lost 6 bases, with 23 bases between them. CDR1 MDHEN and CDR2 SYDVKM come from the germline V gene. The CDR3 sequence is 16 residues long. CDR3 amino acids: CASSPPVGLGLLEQYF. As DNA, the CDR3 is TGTGCCAGCAGTCCCCCGGTGGGCCTTGGGCTTCTCGAGCAGTACTTC.

V is TRBV19 and J is TRBJ1-6; TRBD1 matches at 9 bases. The CDR3 extends over 15 amino acids. Germline V gene data show CDR1 as LNHDA and CDR2 as SQIVND (reference sequence). V shed 6 bases, J shed 6 bases, and the junction held 6 bases outside the gene matches. CDR3 bases: TGTGCCAGTAGCGTCCGGGACAGGGTTAATTCACCCCTCCACTTT. Protein sequence: CASSVRDRVNSPLHF.

The genes are TRBV5-5 and TRBJ2-2; 12 bases agree with TRBD2. The V gene's germline CDR1 is SGHKS and CDR2 YYEKEE (reference sequence). This CDR3 is 16 amino acids long. With V trimmed by 0 bases and J by 3 bases, 0 bases remained unmatched. The CDR3: CASSLGLAGDTGELFF. CDR3 bases: TGTGCCAGCAGCTTGGGACTAGCGGGAGACACCGGGGAGCTGTTTTTT. The full variable domain, completed using reference TRBV5-5 and TRBJ2-2, is DAGVTQSPTHLIKTRGQQVTLRCSPISGHKSVSWYQQVLGQGPQFIFQYYEKEERGRGNFPDRFSARQFPNYSSELNVNALLLGDSALYLCASSLGLAGDTGELFFGEGSRLTVL.

The J gene is TRBJ1-2, the V gene TRBV28; the match to TRBD1 covers 7 bases. J was trimmed by 8 bases and V by 6 bases; bases with no gene match: 6. CDR3 length: 12 amino acids. Germline V gives CDR1 MDHEN, CDR2 SYDVKM. CDR3: CASRLDRAGYTF. Here the CDR3 DNA reads TGTGCCAGCAGACTCGACAGGGCGGGCTACACCTTC.

The chain carries TRBV19 and TRBJ2-5; D might be TRBD1 (6 bases). Germline V gives CDR1 LNHDA, CDR2 SQIVND (reference sequence). Trimming left V 0 bases short and J 4 bases short, with 6 bases between. This CDR3 has 13 residues. The CDR3 loop reads CASSIEGGETQYF. The CDR3 DNA reads as TGTGCCAGTAGTATAGAAGGGGGAGAGACCCAGTACTTC.